This T cell receptor beta chain was captured in a study of T cell responses to AZD1222 COVID-19 vaccine. Background on the study: Second-dose schedules of about 4 or about 12 weeks were combined.

Generated by immunoSEQ multiplex PCR, the TCRdb table keeps only in-frame clones and is missing some. The data show about 97,000 clones, 85% to 90% seen once. Regarding this clone: Its cognate antigen is unknown.

Trimming cost V 0 bases and J 5 bases, with 11 bases left between them. The germline gives CDR1 SGDLS, CDR2 YYNGEE. The CDR3 consists of 14 residues. Study-level points and caveats: Sampled repertoires all dated from after the peak T cell response. The study reported that nearly half of spike-specific TCRs target unmutated variant regions.

Material: peripheral blood, obtained on day 0 of AZD1222 vaccination. This rearrangement joins TRBV9 to TRBJ1-1; D not resolved. This clonotype was obtained from an adult in good health. The CDR3 nucleotides are TGTGCCAGCAGCGTAGGTGGGCCGGGGACTGAAGCTTTCTTT. It codes for CASSVGGPGTEAFF.